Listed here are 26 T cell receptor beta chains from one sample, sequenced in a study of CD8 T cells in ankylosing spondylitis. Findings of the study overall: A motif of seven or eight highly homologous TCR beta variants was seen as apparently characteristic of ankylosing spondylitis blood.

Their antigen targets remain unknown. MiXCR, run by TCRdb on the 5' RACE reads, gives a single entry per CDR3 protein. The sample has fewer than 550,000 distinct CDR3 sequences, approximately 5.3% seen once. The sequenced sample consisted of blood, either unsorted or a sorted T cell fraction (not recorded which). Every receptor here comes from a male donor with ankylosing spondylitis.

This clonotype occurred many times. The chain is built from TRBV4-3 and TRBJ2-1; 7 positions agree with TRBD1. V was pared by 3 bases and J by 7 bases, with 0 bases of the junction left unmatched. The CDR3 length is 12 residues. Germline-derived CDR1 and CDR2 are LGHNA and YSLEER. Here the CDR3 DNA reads TGCGCCAGCAGCCACAGGGGGAATGAGCAGTTCTTC. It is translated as CASSHRGNEQFF.

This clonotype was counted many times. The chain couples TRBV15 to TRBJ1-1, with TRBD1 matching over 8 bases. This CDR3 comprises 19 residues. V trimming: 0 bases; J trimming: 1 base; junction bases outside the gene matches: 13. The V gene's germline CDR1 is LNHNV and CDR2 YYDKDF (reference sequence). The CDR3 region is CATSRDWPGGFNENTEAFF. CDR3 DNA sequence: TGTGCCACCAGCAGAGATTGGCCAGGGGGCTTCAATGAGAACACTGAAGCTTTCTTT.

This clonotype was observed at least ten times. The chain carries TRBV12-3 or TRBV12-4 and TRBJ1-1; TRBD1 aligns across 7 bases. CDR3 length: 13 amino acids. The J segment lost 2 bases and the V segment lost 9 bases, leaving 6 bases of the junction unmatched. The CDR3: CASLDRANTEAFF. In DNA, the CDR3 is TGTGCCAGTTTAGACAGGGCTAACACTGAAGCTTTCTTT.

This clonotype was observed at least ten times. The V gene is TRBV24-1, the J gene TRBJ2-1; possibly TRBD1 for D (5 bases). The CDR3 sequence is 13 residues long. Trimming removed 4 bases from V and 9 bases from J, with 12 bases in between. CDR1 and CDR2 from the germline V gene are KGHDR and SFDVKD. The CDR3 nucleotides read TGTGCCACCAGTGACACGACAGTCGGTGAGCAGTTCTTC. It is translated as CATSDTTVGEQFF.

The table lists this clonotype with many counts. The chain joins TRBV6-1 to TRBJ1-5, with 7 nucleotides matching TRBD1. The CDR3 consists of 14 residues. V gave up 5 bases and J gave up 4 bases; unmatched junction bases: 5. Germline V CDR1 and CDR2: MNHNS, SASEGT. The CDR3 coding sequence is TGTGCCAGCAGTCGGACAGGTGGGAATCAGCCCCAGCATTTT. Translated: CASSRTGGNQPQHF.

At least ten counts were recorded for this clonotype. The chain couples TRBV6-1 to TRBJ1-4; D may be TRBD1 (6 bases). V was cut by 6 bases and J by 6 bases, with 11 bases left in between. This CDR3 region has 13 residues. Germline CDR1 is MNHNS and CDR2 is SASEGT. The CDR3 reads CASRTAGDEKLFF. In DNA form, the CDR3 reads TGTGCCAGCAGAACAGCAGGGGATGAAAAACTGTTTTTT.

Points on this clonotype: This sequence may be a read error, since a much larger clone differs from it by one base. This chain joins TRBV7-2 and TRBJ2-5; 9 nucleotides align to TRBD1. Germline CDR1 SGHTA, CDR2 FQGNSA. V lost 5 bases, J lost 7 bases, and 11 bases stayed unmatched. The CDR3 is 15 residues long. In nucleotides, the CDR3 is TGTGCCAGCAGCCCGGGGACAGGGATTGGAAGGACCCAGTACTTC. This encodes CASSPGTGIGRTQYF.

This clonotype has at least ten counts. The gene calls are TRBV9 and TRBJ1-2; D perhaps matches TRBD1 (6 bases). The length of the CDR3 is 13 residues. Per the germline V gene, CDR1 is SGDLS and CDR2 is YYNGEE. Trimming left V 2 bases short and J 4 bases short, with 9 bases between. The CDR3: CASSVGHGYGYTF. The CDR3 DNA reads TGTGCCAGCAGCGTGGGACATGGCTATGGCTACACCTTC.

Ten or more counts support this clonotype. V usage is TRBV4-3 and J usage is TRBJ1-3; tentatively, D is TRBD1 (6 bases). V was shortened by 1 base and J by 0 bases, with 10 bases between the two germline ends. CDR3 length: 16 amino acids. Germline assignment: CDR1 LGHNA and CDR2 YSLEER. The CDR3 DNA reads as TGCGCCAGCAGCCAAGGTGGACAGATCTCTGGAAACACCATATATTTT. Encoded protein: CASSQGGQISGNTIYF.

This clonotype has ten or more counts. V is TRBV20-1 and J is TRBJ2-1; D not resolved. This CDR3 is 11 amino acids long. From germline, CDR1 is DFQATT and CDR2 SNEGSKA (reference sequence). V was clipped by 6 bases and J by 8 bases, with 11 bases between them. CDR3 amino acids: CSAAVWDEQFF. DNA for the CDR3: TGCAGTGCCGCAGTTTGGGATGAGCAGTTCTTC.

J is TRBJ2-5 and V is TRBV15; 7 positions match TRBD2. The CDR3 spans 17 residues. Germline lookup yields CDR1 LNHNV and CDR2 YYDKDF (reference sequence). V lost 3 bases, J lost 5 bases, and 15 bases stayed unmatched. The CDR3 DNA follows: TGTGCCACCAGCAGGGGCTCGCTGCGGGAGATCGGGGAGACCCAGTACTTC. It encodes CATSRGSLREIGETQYF.

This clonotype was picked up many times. The CDR3 DNA follows: TGTGCCAGCAGCCACACCAGGGGGCCGATAGGGGCCAACGTCCTGACTTTC. This codes for CASSHTRGPIGANVLTF. The chain joins TRBV11-2 to TRBJ2-6, with 8 positions matching TRBD1. The length of the CDR3 is 17 residues. Germline-derived CDR1 and CDR2 are SGHAT and FQNNGV. J lost 4 bases, V lost 5 bases, and 10 bases had no gene match.

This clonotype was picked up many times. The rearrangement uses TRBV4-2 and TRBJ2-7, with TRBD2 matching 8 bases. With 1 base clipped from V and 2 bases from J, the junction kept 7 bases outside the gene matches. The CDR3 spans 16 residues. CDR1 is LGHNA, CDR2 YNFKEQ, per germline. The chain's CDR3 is CASSQGTAGGTYEQYF. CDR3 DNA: TGTGCCAGCAGCCAAGGAACCGCGGGGGGCACCTACGAGCAGTACTTC.

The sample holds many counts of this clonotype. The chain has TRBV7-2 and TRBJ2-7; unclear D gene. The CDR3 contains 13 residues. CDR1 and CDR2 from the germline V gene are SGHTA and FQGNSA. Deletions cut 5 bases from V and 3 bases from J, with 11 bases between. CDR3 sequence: CASSPRPLYEQYF. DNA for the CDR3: TGTGCCAGCAGCCCCCGCCCCCTCTACGAGCAGTACTTC.

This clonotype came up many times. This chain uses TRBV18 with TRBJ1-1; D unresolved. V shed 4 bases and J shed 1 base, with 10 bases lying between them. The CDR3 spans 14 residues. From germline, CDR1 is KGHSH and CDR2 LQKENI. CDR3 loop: CASSLGVKNTEAFF. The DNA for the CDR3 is TGTGCCAGCTCACTTGGGGTGAAGAACACTGAAGCTTTCTTT.

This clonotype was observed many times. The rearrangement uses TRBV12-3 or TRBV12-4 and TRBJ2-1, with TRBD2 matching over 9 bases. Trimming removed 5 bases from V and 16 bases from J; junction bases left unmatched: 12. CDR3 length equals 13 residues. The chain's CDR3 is CASSPLAGDPTFF. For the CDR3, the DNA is TGTGCCAGCAGTCCACTAGCGGGCGACCCCACCTTCTTC.

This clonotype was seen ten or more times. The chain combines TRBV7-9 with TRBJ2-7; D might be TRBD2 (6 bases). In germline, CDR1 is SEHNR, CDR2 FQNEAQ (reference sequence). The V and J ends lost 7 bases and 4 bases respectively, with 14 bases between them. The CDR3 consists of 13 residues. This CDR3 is CASKDQGGYEQYF. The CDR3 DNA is TGTGCCAGCAAGGATCAAGGAGGGTACGAGCAGTACTTC.

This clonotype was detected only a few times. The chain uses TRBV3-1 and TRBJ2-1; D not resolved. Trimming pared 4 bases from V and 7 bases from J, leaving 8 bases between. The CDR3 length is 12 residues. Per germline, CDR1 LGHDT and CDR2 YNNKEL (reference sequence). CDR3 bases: TGTGCCAGCAGCCGCACCAGAAATGAGCAGTTCTTC. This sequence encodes CASSRTRNEQFF.

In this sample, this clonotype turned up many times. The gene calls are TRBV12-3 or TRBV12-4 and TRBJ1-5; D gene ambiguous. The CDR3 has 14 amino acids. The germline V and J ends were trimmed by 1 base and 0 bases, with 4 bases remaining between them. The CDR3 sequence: CASSLVNSNQPQHF. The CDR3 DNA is TGTGCCAGCAGTTTAGTTAATAGCAATCAGCCCCAGCATTTT.

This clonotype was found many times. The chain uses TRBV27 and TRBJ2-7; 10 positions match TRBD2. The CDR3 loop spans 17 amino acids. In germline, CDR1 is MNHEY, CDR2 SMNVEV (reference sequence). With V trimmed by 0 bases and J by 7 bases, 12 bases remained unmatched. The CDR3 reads CASSLSWHLAGAGEQYF. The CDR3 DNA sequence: TGTGCCAGCAGTTTATCCTGGCACCTAGCGGGAGCTGGGGAGCAGTACTTC.

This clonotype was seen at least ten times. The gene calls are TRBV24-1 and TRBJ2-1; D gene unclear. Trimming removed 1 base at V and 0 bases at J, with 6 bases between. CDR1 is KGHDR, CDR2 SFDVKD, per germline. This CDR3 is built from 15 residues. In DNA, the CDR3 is TGTGCCACCAGTGATTTTAGGAGCTCCTACAATGAGCAGTTCTTC. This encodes CATSDFRSSYNEQFF.

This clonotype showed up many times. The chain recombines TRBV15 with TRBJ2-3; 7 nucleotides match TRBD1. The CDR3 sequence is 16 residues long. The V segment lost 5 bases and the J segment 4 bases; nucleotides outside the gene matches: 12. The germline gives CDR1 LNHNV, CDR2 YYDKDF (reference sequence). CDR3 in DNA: TGTGCCACCAGCCCCCGCGCAGGGGGTATGGCAGATACGCAGTATTTT. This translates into CATSPRAGGMADTQYF.

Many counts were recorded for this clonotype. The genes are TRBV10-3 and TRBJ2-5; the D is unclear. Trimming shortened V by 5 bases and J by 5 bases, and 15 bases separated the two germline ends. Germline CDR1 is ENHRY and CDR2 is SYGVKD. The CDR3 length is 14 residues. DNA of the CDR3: TGTGCCATCAGTAGGGCCCACGGCTTGGAGACCCAGTACTTC. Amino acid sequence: CAISRAHGLETQYF.

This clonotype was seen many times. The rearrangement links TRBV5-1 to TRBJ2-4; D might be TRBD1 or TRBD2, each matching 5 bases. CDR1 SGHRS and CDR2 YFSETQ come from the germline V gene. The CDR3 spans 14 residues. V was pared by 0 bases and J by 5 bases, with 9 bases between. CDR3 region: CASSLAGTENIQYF. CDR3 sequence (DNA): TGCGCCAGCAGCTTGGCGGGGACCGAAAACATTCAGTACTTC.

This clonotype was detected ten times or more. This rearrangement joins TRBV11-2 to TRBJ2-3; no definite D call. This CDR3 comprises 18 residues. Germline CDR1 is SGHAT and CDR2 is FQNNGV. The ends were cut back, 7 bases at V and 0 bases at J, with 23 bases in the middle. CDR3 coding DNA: TGTGCCAGCACCCTTACGGAAGGTTTGGCGGATAGCACAGATACGCAGTATTTT. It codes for CASTLTEGLADSTDTQYF.

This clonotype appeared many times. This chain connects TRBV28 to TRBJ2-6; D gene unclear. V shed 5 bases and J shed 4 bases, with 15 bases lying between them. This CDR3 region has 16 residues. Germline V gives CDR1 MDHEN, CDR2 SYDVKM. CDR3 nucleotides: TGTGCCAGCAGTACAGTAGGATTGACAGGGGCCAACGTCCTGACTTTC. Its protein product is CASSTVGLTGANVLTF.